This T cell receptor beta chain was identified in a study of blood T cell repertoires in COVID-19. For the study at large: PBMCs, B-cell-depleted T cells, or T cells were the source of the cDNA or gDNA that made up the material.

The repertoire was sequenced with immunoSEQ multiplex PCR; TCRdb's copy has only in-frame clones and lacks some. The sample has 350,000 to 400,000 clones; 70% to 90% are singletons. Seattle cases were enrolled at active infection and followed longitudinally. The CDR3 has 15 amino acids. CDR1 is WNHNN and CDR2 is SYGVQD in the germline V gene (reference sequence). The J segment lost 6 bases and the V segment lost 6 bases, leaving 9 bases of the junction unmatched. The V gene is TRBV10-1, the J gene TRBJ2-1; 9 bases line up with TRBD2. Material: peripheral blood. The sequence was obtained from a woman aged 25 to 39 with COVID-19, enrolled during active disease. In DNA, the CDR3 is TGCGCCAGCAGCATCGGGCTAGCGGGAATCAATGAGCAGTTCTTC. It specifies CASSIGLAGINEQFF.